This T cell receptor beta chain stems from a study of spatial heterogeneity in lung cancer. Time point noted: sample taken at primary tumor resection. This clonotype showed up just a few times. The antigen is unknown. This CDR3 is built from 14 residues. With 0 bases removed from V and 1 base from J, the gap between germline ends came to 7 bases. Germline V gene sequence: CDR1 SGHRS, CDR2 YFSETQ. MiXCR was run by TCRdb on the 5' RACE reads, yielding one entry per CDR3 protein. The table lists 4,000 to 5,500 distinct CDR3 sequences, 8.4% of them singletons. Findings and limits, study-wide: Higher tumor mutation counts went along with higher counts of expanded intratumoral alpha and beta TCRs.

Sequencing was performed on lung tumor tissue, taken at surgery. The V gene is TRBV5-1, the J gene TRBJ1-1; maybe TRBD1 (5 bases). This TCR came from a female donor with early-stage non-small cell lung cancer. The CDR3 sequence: CASSLDGANTEAFF. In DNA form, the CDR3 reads TGCGCCAGCAGCTTGGACGGGGCGAACACTGAAGCTTTCTTT.